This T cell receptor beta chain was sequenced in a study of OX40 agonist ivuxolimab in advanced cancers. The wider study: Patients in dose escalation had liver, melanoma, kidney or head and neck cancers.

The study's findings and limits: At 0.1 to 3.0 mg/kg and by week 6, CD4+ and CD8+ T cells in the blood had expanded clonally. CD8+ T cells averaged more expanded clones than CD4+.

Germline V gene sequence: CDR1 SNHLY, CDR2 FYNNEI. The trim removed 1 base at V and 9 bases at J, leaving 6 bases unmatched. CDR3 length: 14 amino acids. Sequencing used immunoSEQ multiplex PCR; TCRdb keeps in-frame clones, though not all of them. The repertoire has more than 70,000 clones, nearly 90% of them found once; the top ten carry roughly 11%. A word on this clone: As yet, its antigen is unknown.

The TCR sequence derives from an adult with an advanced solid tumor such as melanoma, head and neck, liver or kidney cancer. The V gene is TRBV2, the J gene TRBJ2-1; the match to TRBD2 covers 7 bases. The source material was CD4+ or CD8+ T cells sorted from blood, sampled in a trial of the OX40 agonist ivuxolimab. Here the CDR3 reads CASSEGLARPEQFF. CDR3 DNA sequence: TGTGCCAGCAGTGAAGGACTAGCAAGACCTGAGCAGTTCTTC.